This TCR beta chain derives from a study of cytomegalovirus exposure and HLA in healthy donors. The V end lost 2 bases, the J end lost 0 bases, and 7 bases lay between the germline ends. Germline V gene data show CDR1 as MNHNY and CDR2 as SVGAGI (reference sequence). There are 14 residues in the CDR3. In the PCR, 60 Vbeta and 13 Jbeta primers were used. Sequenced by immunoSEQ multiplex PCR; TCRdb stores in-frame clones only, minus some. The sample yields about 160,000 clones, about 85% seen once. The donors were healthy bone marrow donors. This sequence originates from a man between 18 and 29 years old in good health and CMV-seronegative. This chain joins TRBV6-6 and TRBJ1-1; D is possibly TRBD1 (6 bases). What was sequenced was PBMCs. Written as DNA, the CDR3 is TGTGCCAGCAGTTACCAGGGGATGAACACTGAAGCTTTCTTT. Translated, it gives CASSYQGMNTEAFF.